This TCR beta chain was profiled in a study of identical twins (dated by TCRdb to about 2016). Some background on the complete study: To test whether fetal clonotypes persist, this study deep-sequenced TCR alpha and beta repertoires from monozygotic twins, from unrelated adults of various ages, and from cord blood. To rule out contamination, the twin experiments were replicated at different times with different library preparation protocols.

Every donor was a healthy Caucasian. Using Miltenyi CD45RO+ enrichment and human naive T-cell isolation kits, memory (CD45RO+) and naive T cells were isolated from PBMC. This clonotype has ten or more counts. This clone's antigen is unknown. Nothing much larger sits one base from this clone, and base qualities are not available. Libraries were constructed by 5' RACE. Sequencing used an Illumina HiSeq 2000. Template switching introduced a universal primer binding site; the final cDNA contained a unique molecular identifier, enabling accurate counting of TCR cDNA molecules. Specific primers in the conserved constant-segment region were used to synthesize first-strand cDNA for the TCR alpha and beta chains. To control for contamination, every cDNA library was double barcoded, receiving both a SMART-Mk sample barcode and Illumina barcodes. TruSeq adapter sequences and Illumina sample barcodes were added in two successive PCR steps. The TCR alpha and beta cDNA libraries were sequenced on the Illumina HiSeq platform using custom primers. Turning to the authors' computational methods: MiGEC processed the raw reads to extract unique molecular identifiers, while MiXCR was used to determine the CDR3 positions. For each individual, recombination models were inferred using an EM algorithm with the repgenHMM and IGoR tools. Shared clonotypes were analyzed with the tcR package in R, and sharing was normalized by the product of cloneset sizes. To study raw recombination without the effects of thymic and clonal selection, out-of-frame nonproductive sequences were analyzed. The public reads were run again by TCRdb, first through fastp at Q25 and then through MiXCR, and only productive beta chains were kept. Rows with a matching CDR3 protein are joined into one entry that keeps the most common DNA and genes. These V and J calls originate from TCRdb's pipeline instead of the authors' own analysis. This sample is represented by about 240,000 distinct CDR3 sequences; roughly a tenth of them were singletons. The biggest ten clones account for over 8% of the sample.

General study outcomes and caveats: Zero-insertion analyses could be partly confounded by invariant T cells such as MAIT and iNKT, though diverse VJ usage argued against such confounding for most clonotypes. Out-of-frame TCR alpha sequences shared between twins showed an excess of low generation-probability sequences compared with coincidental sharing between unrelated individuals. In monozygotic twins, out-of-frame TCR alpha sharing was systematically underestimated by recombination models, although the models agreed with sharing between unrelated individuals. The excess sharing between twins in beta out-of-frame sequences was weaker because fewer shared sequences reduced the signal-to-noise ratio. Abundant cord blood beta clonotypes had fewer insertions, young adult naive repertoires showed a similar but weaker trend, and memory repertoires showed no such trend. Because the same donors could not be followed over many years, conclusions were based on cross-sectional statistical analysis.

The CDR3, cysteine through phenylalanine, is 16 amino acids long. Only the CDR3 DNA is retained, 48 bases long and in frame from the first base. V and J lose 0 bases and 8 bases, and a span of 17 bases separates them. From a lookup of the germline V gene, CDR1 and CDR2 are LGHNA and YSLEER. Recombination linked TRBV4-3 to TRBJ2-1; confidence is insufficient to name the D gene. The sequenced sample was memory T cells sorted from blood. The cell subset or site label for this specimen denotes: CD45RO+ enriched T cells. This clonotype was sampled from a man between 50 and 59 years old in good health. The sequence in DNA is TGCGCCAGCAGCCAAGAAACTCGCCCGGTCTGGGATGAGCAGTTCTTC. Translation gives CASSQETRPVWDEQFF.